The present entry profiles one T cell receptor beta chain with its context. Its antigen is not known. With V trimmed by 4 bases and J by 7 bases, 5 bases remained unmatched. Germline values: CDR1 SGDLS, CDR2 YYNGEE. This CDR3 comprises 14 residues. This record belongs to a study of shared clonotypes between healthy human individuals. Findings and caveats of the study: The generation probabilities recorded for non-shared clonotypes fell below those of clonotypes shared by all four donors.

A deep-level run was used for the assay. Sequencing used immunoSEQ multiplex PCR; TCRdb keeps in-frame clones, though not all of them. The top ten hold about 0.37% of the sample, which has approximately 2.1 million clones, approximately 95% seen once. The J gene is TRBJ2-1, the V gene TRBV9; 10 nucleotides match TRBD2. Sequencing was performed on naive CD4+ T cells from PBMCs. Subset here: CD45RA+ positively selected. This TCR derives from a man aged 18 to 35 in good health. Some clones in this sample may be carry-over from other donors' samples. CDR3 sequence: CASSRSGRVNEQFF. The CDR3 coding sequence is TGTGCCAGCAGCCGGAGCGGGAGGGTAAATGAGCAGTTCTTC.